This entry lists 11 T cell receptor beta chains sequenced from one sample in a study of STAT5B mutations in CD4+ large granular lymphocyte leukemia. Method: immunoSEQ multiplex PCR; TCRdb's copy keeps in-frame clones and lacks some. The data hold more than 20,000 clones, with 65% to 90% observed a single time. The sequenced sample was CD4+ T cells from blood buffy coats. The receptors were sampled from a human donor in good health.

The rearrangement links TRBV6-1 to TRBJ2-2; 9 bases are shared with TRBD1. After removal of 5 bases from V and 4 bases from J, the junction contained 5 bases not matched to a gene. The CDR3 is 15 residues long. The V gene's germline CDR1 is MNHNS and CDR2 SASEGT. Here the CDR3 reads CASSKGQGVTGELFF. In DNA, the CDR3 is TGTGCCAGCAGTAAGGGACAGGGAGTCACCGGGGAGCTGTTTTTT.

This chain joins TRBV6-5 and TRBJ2-7; TRBD1 is a possible D gene (6 bases). V lost 5 bases and J 2 bases, leaving 10 bases between the germline ends. CDR3 length: 13 amino acids. Germline CDR1 MNHEY, CDR2 SVGAGI. CDR3: CASSAGQTYEQYF. The CDR3 region has the DNA TGTGCCAGCAGTGCCGGACAGACCTACGAGCAGTACTTC.

The chain recombines TRBV7-6 with TRBJ1-2; possibly TRBD1 for D (5 bases). This CDR3 contains 13 residues. V was shortened by 5 bases and J by 4 bases, with 11 bases between the two germline ends. Per the germline V gene, CDR1 is SGHVS and CDR2 is FNYEAQ. The CDR3 nucleotides are TGTGCCAGCAGCCCGGGGCAGTTCTATGGCTACACCTTC. Translating gives CASSPGQFYGYTF. The entire variable domain, with the rest obtained from reference TRBV7-6 and TRBJ1-2, is as follows: GAGVSQSPRYKVTKRGQDVALRCDPISGHVSLYWYRQALGQGPEFLTYFNYEAQQDKSGLPNDRFSAERPEGSISTLTIQRTEQRDSAMYRCASSPGQFYGYTFGSGTRLTVV.

The chain joins TRBV19 to TRBJ2-5, with a weak D call TRBD1 (6 bases). V lost 9 bases and J lost 1, with 21 bases in between. Germline CDR1 reads LNHDA; CDR2 reads SQIVND (reference sequence). The CDR3 runs to 16 residues. This chain's CDR3 is CASSPGQTISQETQYF. The DNA for the CDR3 is TGTGCCAGCTCCCCAGGACAGACGATCTCCCAAGAGACCCAGTACTTC.

This clone was detected once. V is TRBV27 and J is TRBJ1-5; TRBD1 agrees at 7 bases. V shed 6 bases and J 4 bases; nucleotides not matched to a gene: 9. Germline loops: CDR1 MNHEY, CDR2 SMNVEV (reference sequence). The CDR3 has 15 amino acids. CDR3 bases: TGTGCCAGCAGGCCGGGACAGAGGGGAAATCAGCCCCAGCATTTT. Translated, it gives CASRPGQRGNQPQHF.

V is TRBV10-3 and J is TRBJ2-1; D is perhaps TRBD1 or TRBD2 (5 bases each). This CDR3 is 16 amino acids long. Germline values: CDR1 ENHRY, CDR2 SYGVKD. The ends were cut back, 6 bases at V and 6 bases at J, with 21 bases in the middle. DNA for the CDR3: TGTGCCATCAGACTGCGTACCAATATCGGGGCCAATGAGCAGTTCTTC. Translating it yields CAIRLRTNIGANEQFF.

The chain joins TRBV27 to TRBJ2-7; no clear D gene. CDR1 MNHEY and CDR2 SMNVEV come from the germline V gene (reference sequence). This CDR3 is built from 10 residues. The ends were cut back, 10 bases at V and 7 bases at J, with 11 bases in the middle. The chain's CDR3 is CANTRREQYF. In nucleotides, the CDR3 is TGTGCCAATACCCGACGGGAGCAGTACTTC.

This clone was detected a few times. This chain links TRBV2 with TRBJ1-6; 9 bases agree with TRBD1. Per germline, CDR1 SNHLY and CDR2 FYNNEI. V shed 1 base, J shed 8 bases, and the junction held 3 bases outside the gene matches. CDR3 length: 15 amino acids. CDR3 in DNA: TGTGCCAGCAGTGAAGAGGGACAGGGTTATTCACCCCTCCACTTT. It is translated as CASSEEGQGYSPLHF.

CDR3 nucleotide sequence: TGTGCCAGCAGTGAAGTATCCGATCAGCCCCAGCATTTT. Its protein product is CASSEVSDQPQHF. The chain carries TRBV2 and TRBJ1-5; D is unclear. V lost 1 base to trimming and J lost 5 bases, with 6 bases between them. This CDR3 contains 13 residues. Germline values: CDR1 SNHLY, CDR2 FYNNEI.

This chain uses TRBV6-5 with TRBJ1-3, with a weak D call TRBD1 (6 bases). CDR1 is MNHEY and CDR2 is SVGAGI in the germline V gene. This CDR3 is 15 amino acids long. The germline V and J ends were trimmed by 5 bases and 2 bases, with 13 bases remaining between them. The CDR3 here is CASSKPGGPGNTIYF. The CDR3 region has the DNA TGTGCCAGCAGTAAGCCGGGGGGGCCTGGAAACACCATATATTTT.

Concerning this clone: The same CDR3 can be traced to other DNA sequences in this sample. V and J are TRBV19 and TRBJ2-6; D may be TRBD1 (6 bases). The CDR3 is 15 residues long. Trimming took 4 bases from V and 1 from J, leaving 8 bases between them. CDR1 is LNHDA and CDR2 is SQIVND in the germline V gene (reference sequence). As DNA, the CDR3 is TGTGCCAGTAGTACCCAGGGGTCTGGGGCCAACGTCCTGACTTTC. The encoded protein is CASSTQGSGANVLTF.